The source of this T cell receptor beta chain is a study of blood T cell repertoires in COVID-19. Study summary: The analysed material was cDNA or gDNA that came from T cells, B-cell-depleted T cells, or PBMCs.

This clone was found once. Authors' analysis steps: Amplification from reference gene primers served as the basis for estimated nucleated cell counts. Measured with immunoSEQ multiplex PCR; TCRdb has only the in-frame clones, and not every one. That table supplies the V and J calls and clone size; D and trimming were determined from the DNA. Among a few hundred thousand clones listed, approximately 82% were seen once. This CDR3 comprises 15 residues. The junction had 3 bases not matched to a gene; V was cut back by 1 base and J by 6 bases. Germline lookup yields CDR1 SGHNT and CDR2 YENEEA. Sequenced input: peripheral blood. The chain recombines TRBV11-3 with TRBJ2-1; TRBD2 aligns across 10 bases. This sequence originates from a woman aged 18-29 years with acute or convalescent COVID-19. CDR3 coding DNA: TGTGCCAGCAGCTTAGGGACTAGCGGACTCAATGAGCAGTTCTTC. This sequence encodes CASSLGTSGLNEQFF.